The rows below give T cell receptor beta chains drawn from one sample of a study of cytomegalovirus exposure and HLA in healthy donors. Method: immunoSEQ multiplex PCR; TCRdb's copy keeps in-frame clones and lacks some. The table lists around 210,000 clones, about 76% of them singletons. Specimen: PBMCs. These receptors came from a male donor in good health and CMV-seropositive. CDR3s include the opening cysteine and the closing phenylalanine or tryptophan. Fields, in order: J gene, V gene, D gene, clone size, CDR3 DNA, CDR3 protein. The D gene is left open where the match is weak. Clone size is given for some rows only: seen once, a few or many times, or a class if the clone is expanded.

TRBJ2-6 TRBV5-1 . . TGCGCCAGCAGCCCACAGAAGCCATCTGGGGCCAACGTCCTGACTTTC CASSPQKPSGANVLTF
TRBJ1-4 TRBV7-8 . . TGTGCCAGCAGCCCTCACAGGTTGGGCAGTGAAAAACTGTTTTTT CASSPHRLGSEKLFF
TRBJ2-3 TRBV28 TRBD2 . TGTGCCAGCAGTTTCATGCGGGGGGACACAGATACGCAGTATTTT CASSFMRGDTDTQYF
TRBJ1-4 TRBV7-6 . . TGTGCCAGCAGCTTAGCCCGGTCTCCTAATGAAAAACTGTTTTTT CASSLARSPNEKLFF
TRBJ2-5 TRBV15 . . TGTGCCACCAGCAGAGATCAGGGTAGGGGAGAGACCCAGTACTTC CATSRDQGRGETQYF
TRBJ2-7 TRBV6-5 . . TGTGCCAGCAGGATGGGCGCTTACGAGCAGTACTTC CASRMGAYEQYF
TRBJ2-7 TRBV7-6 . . TGTGCCAGCAGCCTTGGACACGACGAGCAGTACTTC CASSLGHDEQYF
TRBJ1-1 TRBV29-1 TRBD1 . TGCAGCGTTGCTGGGACAGGGGCTTATACGGGTACTGAAGCTTTCTTT CSVAGTGAYTGTEAFF
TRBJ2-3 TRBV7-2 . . TGTGCCAGCAGCTTAGAGACCGGGGGCACAGATACGCAGTATTTT CASSLETGGTDTQYF
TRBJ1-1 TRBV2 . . TGTGCCAGCAGGCCCCCGGACAGTATGAACACTGAAGCTTTCTTT CASRPPDSMNTEAFF
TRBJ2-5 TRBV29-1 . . TGCAGCGTAGACCAGGGGATGGAGACCCAGTACTTC CSVDQGMETQYF
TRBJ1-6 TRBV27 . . TGTGCCAGCAGCCGAGAAGCCCGCTCCTATAATTCACCCCTCCACTTT CASSREARSYNSPLHF
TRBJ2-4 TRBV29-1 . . TGCAGCGTTGTTGGACGACAGAACATTCAGTACTTC CSVVGRQNIQYF
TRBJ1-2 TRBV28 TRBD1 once TGTGCCAGCAGTCCCGTCGACAGGGATCATGGCTACACCTTC CASSPVDRDHGYTF
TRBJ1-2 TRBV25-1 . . TGTGCCAGCAGCCGTGGTGGTTCGAGCTATGGCTACACCTTC CASSRGGSSYGYTF
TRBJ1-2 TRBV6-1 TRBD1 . TGTGCCAGCAGTGAAAGGGGGCGGCAAAGTTCCTACACCTTC CASSERGRQSSYTF